Presented here are 29 T cell receptor beta chains from one specimen sequenced in a study of blood T cells in healthy people across ages. Primers used in a second PCR of about 6 to 11 cycles were a sample-barcoded 5' primer and a J-beta primer mix. Using its own MiXCR run on the 5' RACE reads, TCRdb lists one record per CDR3 protein. The sample consists of 500,000 to 700,000 distinct CDR3 sequences, about 30% of them appearing once. Material: blood. These receptors were collected from a woman of 80 years or more in good health.

The gene calls are TRBV4-1 and TRBJ1-6; a weak D match, TRBD1 (6 bases). The CDR3 has 18 residues. V was shortened by 0 bases and J by 14 bases, with 26 bases between the two germline ends. The V gene's germline CDR1 is MGHRA and CDR2 YSYEKL. The CDR3 loop reads CASSQDGSPGGVGSSLHF. The CDR3 nucleotides are TGCGCCAGCAGCCAAGATGGATCCCCCGGGGGCGTTGGGTCATCCCTCCACTTT.

V and J are TRBV5-1 and TRBJ1-1, with D possibly TRBD1 on 5 matching bases. The CDR3 extends over 13 amino acids. V lost 0 bases to trimming and J lost 11 bases, with 14 bases between them. Germline V gene lookup returns CDR1 SGHRS and CDR2 YFSETQ. Here the CDR3 DNA reads TGCGCCAGCAGCTTGGCAACAGGTCAGGAGGCTTTCTTT. Encoded protein: CASSLATGQEAFF. The whole variable domain, filled in from reference TRBV5-1 and TRBJ1-1, reads KAGVTQTPRYLIKTRGQQVTLSCSPISGHRSVSWYQQTPGQGLQFLFEYFSETQRNKGNFPGRFSGRQFSNSRSEMNVSTLELGDSALYLCASSLATGQEAFFGQGTRLTVV.

On this clonotype: Just one base apart from a much larger clone, this may be a read error. The V call is TRBV5-1, the J call TRBJ2-1, with 13 bases lining up with TRBD2. TRBJ2-7 explains the end of the DNA better; the J call may be wrong. This CDR3 is 18 amino acids long. Germline V lookup: CDR1 SGHRS, CDR2 YFSETQ. This CDR3 reads CASSHGSGLAGVNNEQYF. The CDR3 nucleotides are TGCGCCAGCAGCCACGGATCAGGACTAGCGGGGGTAAACAATGAGCAGTACTTC.

The chain has TRBV9 and TRBJ2-2, with a possible D match to TRBD1 (6 bases). Germline CDR1 SGDLS, CDR2 YYNGEE. The CDR3 runs to 16 residues. V lost 1 base and J 6 bases, leaving 16 bases between the germline ends. The CDR3 DNA is TGTGCCAGCAGCGTACGAGCAGGGGCTGGCGCCGGGGAGCTGTTTTTT. This codes for CASSVRAGAGAGELFF.

This rearrangement joins TRBV6-5 to TRBJ1-1, with TRBD1 as a possible D gene (6 bases). Trimming took 2 bases from V and 1 from J, leaving 8 bases between them. The CDR3 sequence is 14 residues long. Germline CDR1 reads MNHEY; CDR2 reads SVGAGI. CDR3 bases: TGTGCCAGCAGTTACCGGGACACGAACACTGAAGCTTTCTTT. Translating gives CASSYRDTNTEAFF.

On this clonotype itself: A much bigger clone sits one base away, suggesting this may be a read error. The rearrangement joins TRBV30 to TRBJ2-7, with 10 bases aligning to TRBD1. Germline V gene lookup returns CDR1 GTSNPN and CDR2 SVGIG (reference sequence). The CDR3 totals 16 residues. The CDR3 nucleotides are TGTGCCTGGAGTGTCTTGGGGGGACAGGGGCCGGAGACCCAGCACTTC. Translated: CAWSVLGGQGPETQHF. The full variable domain, completed using reference TRBV30 and TRBJ2-7, is SQTIHQWPATLVQPVGSPLSLECTVEGTSNPNLYWYRQAAGRGLQLLFYSVGIGQISSEVPQNLSASRPQDRQFILSSKKLLLSDSGFYLCAWSVLGGQGPETQHFGPGTRLTVT.

Many counts were recorded for this clonotype. V is TRBV28 and J is TRBJ2-3; TRBD1 matches 8 bases. With 7 bases clipped from V and 2 bases from J, the junction kept 8 bases outside the gene matches. CDR1 is MDHEN, CDR2 SYDVKM, per germline. The CDR3 sequence is 15 residues long. The DNA for the CDR3 is TGTGCCAGCACTATAACGGACAGGGACACAGATACGCAGTATTTT. The encoded protein is CASTITDRDTDTQYF.

At least ten counts were recorded for this clonotype. The chain couples TRBV4-1 to TRBJ2-1, with 14 nucleotides matching TRBD2. Trimming took 0 bases from V and 0 from J; bases not matched to a gene: 4. CDR1 is MGHRA and CDR2 is YSYEKL in the germline V gene. The CDR3 is made up of 19 amino acids. The CDR3 DNA reads TGCGCCAGCAGCCAAGAGACTAGCGGGGGGGTCGGCTCCTACAATGAGCAGTTCTTC. This gives the protein CASSQETSGGVGSYNEQFF.

Remarks on this clonotype: The germline gene is not matched at one end of the junction; a read error may be the cause. V gene TRBV27 combines with J gene TRBJ2-3, with a possible D match to TRBD1 (6 bases). The CDR3 is 16 amino acids. Germline lookup yields CDR1 MNHEY and CDR2 SMNVEV (reference sequence). CDR3 amino acids: CASSLAGTRATDTRYF. In DNA form, the CDR3 reads TGTGCCAGCAGTTTGGCCGGGACACGAGCCACCGATACGCGGTATTTT.

The V call is TRBV7-9, the J call TRBJ2-3; weak D call: TRBD2 (6 bases). The germline V gene encodes CDR1 SEHNR and CDR2 FQNEAQ (reference sequence). The CDR3 spans 14 residues. The germline V and J ends were trimmed by 2 bases and 6 bases, with 12 bases remaining between them. The CDR3 nucleotides are TGTGCCAGCAGCTTAAACGCGGGGCCGGATACGCAGTATTTT. Protein product: CASSLNAGPDTQYF.

The genes are TRBV20-1 and TRBJ2-4; maybe TRBD1 (6 bases). Trimming removed 2 bases from V and 5 bases from J, with 13 bases in between. The CDR3 loop spans 14 amino acids. Germline V CDR1 and CDR2: DFQATT, SNEGSKA (reference sequence). The CDR3 sequence: CSARSDRPQNIQYF. Written as DNA, the CDR3 is TGCAGTGCTAGAAGTGACAGGCCACAAAACATTCAGTACTTC.

Worth noting for this clonotype: A junction boundary mismatches the germline segment, possibly from a read error. The chain employs TRBV5-1 and TRBJ1-1; D ambiguous. CDR1 SGHRS and CDR2 YFSETQ come from the germline V gene. This CDR3 is built from 13 residues. CDR3 sequence: CASSVDGNTEVFF. The CDR3 DNA sequence: TGCGCCAGTAGCGTGGACGGTAACACTGAAGTTTTCTTT.

The chain couples TRBV29-1 to TRBJ2-1; 7 bases fit TRBD2. The CDR3 extends over 16 amino acids. CDR1 is SQVTM and CDR2 is ANQGSEA in the germline V gene. J was trimmed by 3 bases and V by 0 bases; bases with no gene match: 8. The CDR3 DNA sequence: TGCAGCGTTGAAGAGTCTGCGGGCGGGAGCTACAATGAGCAGTTCTTC. Its protein product is CSVEESAGGSYNEQFF.

This clonotype was seen at least ten times. The rearrangement links TRBV5-1 to TRBJ2-3; D is uncertain. The germline gives CDR1 SGHRS, CDR2 YFSETQ. V shed 0 bases and J shed 6 bases, with 8 bases lying between them. The CDR3 spans 13 residues. The CDR3 bases are TGCGCCAGCAGCTTGGGTCACCAGGATACGCAGTATTTT. Encoded protein: CASSLGHQDTQYF.

The table lists this clonotype with many counts. The CDR3 coding sequence is TGTGCCAGCAGCTTAGGAGGAAGGGCCCATAATTCACCCCTCCACTTT. It is translated as CASSLGGRAHNSPLHF. This chain uses TRBV7-6 with TRBJ1-6, with unresolved D. CDR3 length: 16 amino acids. The germline V and J ends were trimmed by 1 base and 5 bases, with 12 bases remaining between them. The germline V gene has CDR1 SGHVS and CDR2 FNYEAQ.

The table lists this clonotype with many counts. This chain connects TRBV5-6 to TRBJ2-5; TRBD1 agrees at 10 bases. Germline CDR1 SGHDT, CDR2 YYEEEE. The CDR3 runs to 15 residues. Losses at the gene ends were 2 bases for V and 1 base for J; bases not matched to a gene: 2. As DNA, the CDR3 is TGTGCCAGCAGCTTCCGGACAGGGGGCCAAGAGACCCAGTACTTC. Amino acids: CASSFRTGGQETQYF.

There are many counts of this clonotype. The chain recombines TRBV6-5 with TRBJ2-5; maybe TRBD2 (7 bases). The V and J ends lost 2 bases and 9 bases respectively, with 10 bases between them. Germline V gives CDR1 MNHEY, CDR2 SVGAGI. This CDR3 comprises 12 residues. The CDR3 DNA sequence: TGTGCCAGCAGTTACCCGGGGGGCCCCCAGTACTTC. Protein sequence: CASSYPGGPQYF.

This clonotype was observed many times. V usage is TRBV5-5 and J usage is TRBJ2-1; 7 positions match TRBD2. The germline CDR1 and CDR2 sequences are SGHKS and YYEKEE (reference sequence). CDR3 length: 17 amino acids. Trimming took 0 bases from V and 0 from J; bases not matched to a gene: 6. CDR3: CASSLAPRGSSYNEQFF. The CDR3 region has the DNA TGTGCCAGCAGCTTGGCCCCGCGGGGGAGCTCCTACAATGAGCAGTTCTTC.

This clonotype was found once. J is TRBJ2-3 and V is TRBV5-6; no definite D call. Trimming shortened V by 4 bases and J by 6 bases, and 12 bases separated the two germline ends. The CDR3 extends over 13 amino acids. Germline loops: CDR1 SGHDT, CDR2 YYEEEE. Here the CDR3 DNA reads TGTGCCAGCAGCCTTAAAGGTGTGGATACGCAGTATTTT. This sequence encodes CASSLKGVDTQYF.

The chain uses TRBV28 and TRBJ2-7; TRBD2 matches 14 bases. Trimming removed 5 bases from V and 0 bases from J; junction bases left unmatched: 15. Germline V CDR1 and CDR2: MDHEN, SYDVKM. The CDR3 covers 20 residues. Here the CDR3 reads CASSRPAGLAGVGSSYEQYF. The CDR3 DNA is TGTGCCAGCAGTAGACCCGCGGGACTAGCGGGAGTAGGGAGCTCCTACGAGCAGTACTTC.

As to this clonotype: A read error is possible here, since a much larger clone lies one base away. The J gene is TRBJ1-2, the V gene TRBV6-2 or TRBV6-3; 11 bases line up with TRBD1. V lost 10 bases, J lost 6 bases, and 7 bases stayed unmatched. The CDR3 is 13 amino acids. CDR1 and CDR2 (germline): MNHEY, SVGEGT. This CDR3 is CAILDRGRDGYTF. CDR3 nucleotide sequence: TGTGCCATCCTGGACAGGGGGCGCGATGGCTACACCTTC.

At least ten counts were recorded for this clonotype. The rearrangement uses TRBV6-1 and TRBJ2-7, with 7 bases lining up with TRBD1. This CDR3 is built from 15 residues. The germline V gene encodes CDR1 MNHNS and CDR2 SASEGT. With 8 bases clipped from V and 1 base from J, the junction kept 11 bases outside the gene matches. CDR3 protein: CASHGTGTVSYEQYF. CDR3 in DNA: TGTGCCAGCCATGGAACCGGGACAGTATCCTACGAGCAGTACTTC.

Written as DNA, the CDR3 is TGTGCCAGCAGCCTAAGGCAGGGGGCCCTCCAAGAGACCCAGTACTTC. Its translation: CASSLRQGALQETQYF. The genes are TRBV11-2 and TRBJ2-5, with 8 bases lining up with TRBD1. V was pared by 5 bases and J by 1 base, with 9 bases of the junction left unmatched. This CDR3 spans 16 amino acids. The germline gives CDR1 SGHAT, CDR2 FQNNGV.

Note on this clonotype: A clone one base away is much larger, so this may be a read error. This rearrangement joins TRBV20-1 to TRBJ1-1; 8 bases agree with TRBD1. The germline V gene has CDR1 DFQATT and CDR2 SNEGSKA (reference sequence). The CDR3 spans 13 residues. After removal of 6 bases from V and 3 bases from J, the junction contained 6 bases not matched to a gene. The CDR3 region is CSAQGDLDTEAFF. The CDR3 bases are TGCAGTGCACAGGGGGACTTGGACACTGAAGCTTTCTTT.

Notes on this clonotype: The junction shows a germline mismatch at one end, possibly a read error. V is TRBV10-3 and J is TRBJ2-4, with a possible D match to TRBD2 (5 bases). The CDR3 length is 18 residues. CDR1 is ENHRY and CDR2 is SYGVKD in the germline V gene. The CDR3 protein is CAIGEGSPIPIAKNIQYF. CDR3 sequence (DNA): TGTGCCATCGGTGAGGGATCACCTATTCCGATAGCCAAAAACATTCAGTACTTC.

This chain joins TRBV6-1 and TRBJ1-1; D gene uncertain. This CDR3 spans 16 amino acids. Germline V gene data show CDR1 as MNHNS and CDR2 as SASEGT. V shed 0 bases and J shed 0 bases, with 11 bases lying between them. CDR3 nucleotides: TGTGCCAGCAGTGAAGCTTTAGCAGTGATGAACACTGAAGCTTTCTTT. Translated: CASSEALAVMNTEAFF.

This clonotype occurred many times. V and J are TRBV20-1 and TRBJ2-5, with 11 bases identical to TRBD2. The CDR3 loop spans 15 amino acids. Losses at the gene ends were 6 bases for V and 4 bases for J; bases not matched to a gene: 10. The germline V gene encodes CDR1 DFQATT and CDR2 SNEGSKA (reference sequence). CDR3 sequence reads: CSATFSGGATETQYF. The CDR3 region has the DNA TGCAGTGCAACCTTTAGCGGGGGGGCAACAGAGACCCAGTACTTC.

This clonotype has a count of ten or more. The rearrangement uses TRBV21-1 and TRBJ1-2. TRBV21-1 is a recognized pseudogene. The CDR3 loop spans 14 amino acids. Written as DNA, the CDR3 is TGTGCCAGCAGCAAAGTGGAGGGGAGCGGTGGCTACACCTTC. This translates into CASSKVEGSGGYTF.

This clonotype has just a few counts. As DNA, the CDR3 is TGTGCCAGCAGTGGCTTACTAGCGGGGGGGGGTGAGCAGTTCTTC. Translation: CASSGLLAGGGEQFF. The J gene is TRBJ2-1, the V gene TRBV2; 13 positions match TRBD2. CDR1 is SNHLY and CDR2 is FYNNEI in the germline V gene. The CDR3 runs to 15 residues. V trimming: 4 bases; J trimming: 9 bases; junction bases outside the gene matches: 6.